This T cell receptor beta chain was sequenced during a study of cytomegalovirus exposure and HLA in healthy donors. Study observations and caveats: In vitro experiments confirmed that a few CMV-associated chains were specific for CMV antigens. Subsequent analysis found a tendency for first-cohort TCR clusters to co-occur within the 120 or so validation repertoires.

Concerning this clone: Its target is not known.

This table comes from immunoSEQ multiplex PCR, and its TCRdb copy is limited to in-frame clones, with some not included. The repertoire holds 250,000 to 300,000 clones, roughly 89% seen once, with around 0.34% in the top ten. Separation from the approximately 690-subject first cohort characterized the roughly 110-subject validation cohort, to which the donors belonged. V shed 4 bases and J shed 3 bases, with 12 bases lying between them. The CDR3 consists of 14 residues. Germline V CDR1 and CDR2: SGHTA, FQGNSA. The clonotype originates from a woman aged 18 to 35 in good health and CMV-seronegative. The chain is built from TRBV7-2 and TRBJ1-1, with D possibly TRBD1 on 5 matching bases. Input material: PBMCs. In DNA form, the CDR3 reads TGTGCCAGCAGCTCCCGGGGGGGGTACACTGAAGCTTTCTTT. Translation: CASSSRGGYTEAFF.